Listed here are 19 T cell receptor beta chains from one sample, sequenced in a study of blood T cell repertoires in COVID-19. Profiled with immunoSEQ multiplex PCR; TCRdb holds only in-frame clones, not every one. Of fewer than 350,000 clones listed, 70% to 90% are singletons. Input material: peripheral blood. These receptors were taken from a woman younger than 45 with COVID-19, enrolled during active disease.

V is TRBV7-9 and J is TRBJ1-3; the D is unclear. The V end was cut by 3 bases, the J end by 0 bases, with 9 bases between. This CDR3 region has 15 residues. CDR1 SEHNR and CDR2 FQNEAQ come from the germline V gene (reference sequence). CDR3 DNA sequence: TGTGCCAGCAGCTTTGAGATAAGCTCTGGAAACACCATATATTTT. This codes for CASSFEISSGNTIYF.

This chain links TRBV27 with TRBJ2-2; a possible D gene is TRBD2 (6 bases). CDR3 length equals 14 residues. V was trimmed by 9 bases and J by 3 bases, leaving 14 bases between them. Germline V gives CDR1 MNHEY, CDR2 SMNVEV (reference sequence). DNA of the CDR3: TGTGCCAGTACACCGGGACTCTACACCGGGGAGCTGTTTTTT. It translates to CASTPGLYTGELFF.

This chain connects TRBV10-1 to TRBJ2-2; no clear D gene. The CDR3 loop spans 13 amino acids. Germline CDR1 reads WNHNN; CDR2 reads SYGVQD (reference sequence). The V end lost 4 bases, the J end lost 6 bases, and 9 bases lay between the germline ends. The CDR3 loop is CASSVTTAGELFF. DNA for the CDR3: TGCGCCAGCAGTGTAACTACTGCCGGGGAGCTGTTTTTT.

This clone was found once. J is TRBJ2-7 and V is TRBV5-1, with TRBD2 matching over 10 bases. V lost 6 bases and J lost 6; bases outside the gene matches: 9. Germline V gene lookup returns CDR1 SGHRS and CDR2 YFSETQ. The CDR3 length is 14 residues. The CDR3 DNA is TGCGCCAGCAAACAAGCGGGGGGGCCGAGCGAGCAGTACTTC. It yields the protein CASKQAGGPSEQYF.

The chain recombines TRBV19 with TRBJ2-6; no clear D gene. Trimming cost V 0 bases and J 10 bases, with 4 bases left between them. This CDR3 has 12 amino acids. The germline CDR1 and CDR2 sequences are LNHDA and SQIVND (reference sequence). As DNA, the CDR3 is TGTGCCAGTAGTATAGATCGGAACGTCCTGACTTTC. It translates to CASSIDRNVLTF.

This chain joins TRBV20-1 and TRBJ1-1; D ambiguous. V lost 3 bases and J 0 bases, leaving 8 bases between the germline ends. Germline CDR1 and CDR2: DFQATT and SNEGSKA (reference sequence). This CDR3 contains 13 residues. The CDR3 sequence: CSASGDMNTEAFF. The CDR3 nucleotides read TGCAGTGCTAGTGGAGACATGAACACTGAAGCTTTCTTT.

V gene TRBV7-2 combines with J gene TRBJ2-3; TRBD2 might be the D (6 bases). Trimming removed 5 bases at V and 6 bases at J, with 18 bases between. CDR3 length equals 15 residues. Germline loops: CDR1 SGHTA, CDR2 FQGNSA. The CDR3 nucleotides are TGTGCCAGCAGCGACGGGACTCCTATTTGGGATACGCAGTATTTT. Amino acid sequence: CASSDGTPIWDTQYF.

The chain joins TRBV4-1 to TRBJ2-7; 7 bases align to TRBD1. The V gene end was trimmed by 2 bases and the J gene end by 9 bases; junction bases not matched to a gene: 10. The germline V gene encodes CDR1 MGHRA and CDR2 YSYEKL. The CDR3 runs 14 residues. DNA of the CDR3: TGCGCCAGCAGCCAAACCTCAGGGACAGCGCGGCAGTACTTC. Protein product: CASSQTSGTARQYF.

This chain connects TRBV19 to TRBJ1-1; 12 bases are shared with TRBD1. Trimming took 4 bases from V and 10 from J; bases not matched to a gene: 10. CDR1 is LNHDA and CDR2 is SQIVND in the germline V gene (reference sequence). This CDR3 is 15 amino acids long. CDR3 nucleotide sequence: TGTGCCAGTAGTACGCCCGGGACAGGGGGCGTGATAGCTTTCTTT. Its translation is CASSTPGTGGVIAFF.

The V and J genes are TRBV27 and TRBJ1-6, with D possibly matching TRBD1 (5 bases). The V and J ends lost 0 bases and 10 bases respectively, with 19 bases between them. The CDR3 is 17 residues long. The germline V gene encodes CDR1 MNHEY and CDR2 SMNVEV (reference sequence). The DNA for the CDR3 is TGTGCCAGCAGTTTATCATCGCCCGTGGGGGGTAGGTCACCCCTCCACTTT. Encoded protein: CASSLSSPVGGRSPLHF.

The chain carries TRBV7-8 and TRBJ2-1; 9 positions match TRBD2. Germline V gene sequence: CDR1 SGHVS, CDR2 FQNEAQ. This CDR3 spans 15 amino acids. Losses at the gene ends were 7 bases for V and 7 bases for J; bases not matched to a gene: 11. In DNA form, the CDR3 reads TGTGCCAGCACTTCGTGGGGACTAGCCCCTAATGAGCAGTTCTTC. It translates to CASTSWGLAPNEQFF.

This sequence joins TRBV5-1 and TRBJ2-7; D is perhaps TRBD2 (5 bases). The CDR3 totals 14 residues. Germline V gives CDR1 SGHRS, CDR2 YFSETQ. Trimming took 1 base from V and 3 from J, leaving 11 bases between them. The CDR3 region is CASSLLGSLYEQYF. CDR3 sequence (DNA): TGCGCCAGCAGCTTGTTAGGGAGCCTCTACGAGCAGTACTTC. Using reference TRBV5-1 and TRBJ2-7 for the parts outside the CDR3, the full variable domain is KAGVTQTPRYLIKTRGQQVTLSCSPISGHRSVSWYQQTPGQGLQFLFEYFSETQRNKGNFPGRFSGRQFSNSRSEMNVSTLELGDSALYLCASSLLGSLYEQYFGPGTRLTVT.

The rearrangement joins TRBV27 to TRBJ1-5; maybe TRBD1 (6 bases). In germline, CDR1 is MNHEY, CDR2 SMNVEV (reference sequence). V lost 5 bases and J 4 bases, leaving 9 bases between the germline ends. The CDR3 is made up of 13 amino acids. CDR3 nucleotide sequence: TGTGCCAGCAGTCAGGGGAGTAATCAGCCCCAGCATTTT. This codes for CASSQGSNQPQHF.

V gene TRBV27 combines with J gene TRBJ2-7, with D perhaps TRBD1 (5 bases). The germline V gene encodes CDR1 MNHEY and CDR2 SMNVEV (reference sequence). CDR3 length: 17 amino acids. Trimming stripped 3 bases from V and 2 bases from J, with 20 bases between. CDR3 in DNA: TGTGCCAGCAGTTTGGGAAGGGGTTATGGATTGACCTACGAGCAGTACTTC. It specifies CASSLGRGYGLTYEQYF.

The rearrangement links TRBV11-3 to TRBJ1-1, with D unclear. V lost 5 bases to trimming and J lost 8 bases, with 12 bases between them. The germline CDR1 and CDR2 sequences are SGHNT and YENEEA. The CDR3 extends over 12 amino acids. CDR3 residues: CASSPSLVEAFF. CDR3 sequence (DNA): TGTGCCAGCAGCCCGTCCCTAGTAGAAGCTTTCTTT. The full variable domain, rest sourced from reference TRBV11-3 and TRBJ1-1, is EAGVVQSPRYKIIEKKQPVAFWCNPISGHNTLYWYLQNLGQGPELLIRYENEEAVDDSQLPKDRFSAERLKGVDSTLKIQPAELGDSAVYLCASSPSLVEAFFGQGTRLTVV.

This clone came up a few times. This chain uses TRBV4-1 with TRBJ2-2; D is unclear. The ends were cut back, 5 bases at V and 5 bases at J, with 6 bases in the middle. This CDR3 is built from 12 residues. Germline values: CDR1 MGHRA, CDR2 YSYEKL. The CDR3 reads CASSSLTGELFF. The CDR3 DNA follows: TGCGCCAGCAGCTCCCTAACCGGGGAGCTGTTTTTT.

This chain uses TRBV5-1 with TRBJ2-3; D might be TRBD2 (7 bases). The V and J ends lost 0 bases and 2 bases respectively, with 16 bases between them. Germline V CDR1 and CDR2: SGHRS, YFSETQ. This CDR3 has 17 amino acids. CDR3 coding DNA: TGCGCCAGCAGCTTGGGGAATGGCGGGGGCCCCACAGATACGCAGTATTTT. Protein product: CASSLGNGGGPTDTQYF.

The rearrangement joins TRBV21-1 to TRBJ2-3; no check of the table's D call, TRBD2, against the DNA was made. TRBV21-1 is a pseudogene locus. This CDR3 has 12 amino acids. The CDR3 DNA is TGTGCCAGCAGGCGGTCCACAGATACGCAGTATTTT. Encoded protein: CASRRSTDTQYF.

This clone has just one count. V gene TRBV19 combines with J gene TRBJ2-1; TRBD1 agrees at 9 bases. The CDR3 is 16 residues long. The germline CDR1 and CDR2 sequences are LNHDA and SQIVND (reference sequence). V shed 3 bases and J 7 bases; nucleotides not matched to a gene: 10. DNA of the CDR3: TGTGCCAGTAGTATTGGGGGGACAGGGCTTAAGAATGAGCAGTTCTTC. This sequence encodes CASSIGGTGLKNEQFF.